Given below is one T cell receptor beta chain in context. What it binds is not known. This specimen comes from a study of cytomegalovirus exposure and HLA in healthy donors. Overall study findings and caveats: Immune exposure information available was restricted to CMV serostatus. In a later analysis, TCR association rates varied by HLA locus: DRB1 most, HLA-C fewest. Cytomegalovirus association was assigned to about 150 TCR beta chains. Prediction of most subjects' HLA-A and HLA-B alleles by TCR beta sequences was reportedly accurate.

Use of 60 Vbeta and 13 Jbeta primers characterized the PCR. Data came from immunoSEQ multiplex PCR; TCRdb stores just in-frame clones and leaves some out. The table lists 130,000 to 150,000 clones, around 79% of them singletons. The sequence came from a female donor in good health and CMV-seronegative. The source material was PBMCs.

The CDR3 spells CASSPSGGSNSPLHF. CDR3 coding DNA: TGCGCCAGCAGCCCCTCTGGGGGGTCGAATTCACCCCTCCACTTT. V gene TRBV5-1 combines with J gene TRBJ1-6; TRBD1 is a possible D gene (5 bases). The CDR3 is 15 residues long. The V and J ends lost 4 bases and 7 bases respectively, with 15 bases between them. CDR1 and CDR2 (germline): SGHRS, YFSETQ.